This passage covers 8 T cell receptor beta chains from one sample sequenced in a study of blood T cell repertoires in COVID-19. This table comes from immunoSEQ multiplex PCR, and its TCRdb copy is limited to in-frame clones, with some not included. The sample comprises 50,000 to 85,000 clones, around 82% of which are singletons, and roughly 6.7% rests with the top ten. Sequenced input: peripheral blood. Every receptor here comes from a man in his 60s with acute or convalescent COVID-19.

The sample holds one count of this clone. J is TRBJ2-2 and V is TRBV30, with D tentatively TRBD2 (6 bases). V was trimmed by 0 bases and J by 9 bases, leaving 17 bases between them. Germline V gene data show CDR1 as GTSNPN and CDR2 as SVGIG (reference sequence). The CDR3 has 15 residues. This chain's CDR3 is CAWSVRGTAGRELFF. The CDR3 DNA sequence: TGTGCCTGGAGTGTACGGGGGACCGCGGGGCGGGAGCTGTTTTTT. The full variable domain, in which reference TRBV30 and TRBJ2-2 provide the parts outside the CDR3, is SQTIHQWPATLVQPVGSPLSLECTVEGTSNPNLYWYRQAAGRGLQLLFYSVGIGQISSEVPQNLSASRPQDRQFILSSKKLLLSDSGFYLCAWSVRGTAGRELFFGEGSRLTVL.

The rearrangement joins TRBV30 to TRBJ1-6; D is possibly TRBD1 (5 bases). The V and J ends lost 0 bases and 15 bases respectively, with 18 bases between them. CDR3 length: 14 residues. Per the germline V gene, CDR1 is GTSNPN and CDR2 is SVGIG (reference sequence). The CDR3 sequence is CAWSVRGGKSVLHF. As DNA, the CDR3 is TGTGCCTGGAGTGTAAGGGGAGGGAAGTCAGTCCTCCACTTT. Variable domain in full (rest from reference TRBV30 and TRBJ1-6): SQTIHQWPATLVQPVGSPLSLECTVEGTSNPNLYWYRQAAGRGLQLLFYSVGIGQISSEVPQNLSASRPQDRQFILSSKKLLLSDSGFYLCAWSVRGGKSVLHFGNGTRLTVT.

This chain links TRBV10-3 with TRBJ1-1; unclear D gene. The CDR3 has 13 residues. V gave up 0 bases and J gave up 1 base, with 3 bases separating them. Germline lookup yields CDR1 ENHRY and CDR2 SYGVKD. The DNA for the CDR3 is TGTGCCATCAGTGAGTCCGGGAACACTGAAGCTTTCTTT. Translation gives CAISESGNTEAFF.

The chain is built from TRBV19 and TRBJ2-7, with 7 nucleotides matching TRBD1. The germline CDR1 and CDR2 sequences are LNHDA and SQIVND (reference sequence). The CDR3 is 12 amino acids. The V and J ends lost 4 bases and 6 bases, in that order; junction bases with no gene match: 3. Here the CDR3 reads CASSTRQGEQYF. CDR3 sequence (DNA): TGTGCCAGTAGTACCCGACAGGGCGAGCAGTACTTC.

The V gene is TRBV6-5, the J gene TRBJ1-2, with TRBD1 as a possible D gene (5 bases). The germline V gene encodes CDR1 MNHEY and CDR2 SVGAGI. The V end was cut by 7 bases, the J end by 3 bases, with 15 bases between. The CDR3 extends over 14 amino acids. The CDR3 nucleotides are TGTGCCAGCATCGCGAAGGGGAAGGACTATGGCTACACCTTC. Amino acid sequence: CASIAKGKDYGYTF.

CDR3 in DNA: TGTGCCTGGAGGTTGGGGCCGTCTGGAAACACCATATATTTT. Protein sequence: CAWRLGPSGNTIYF. This chain links TRBV30 with TRBJ1-3, with D perhaps TRBD1 (5 bases). V shed 3 bases and J shed 1 base, with 10 bases lying between them. The germline V gene has CDR1 GTSNPN and CDR2 SVGIG (reference sequence). The CDR3 has 14 amino acids.

The DNA for the CDR3 is TGCAGCCCAACACGGGGGACCACTGAAGCTTTCTTT. It yields the protein CSPTRGTTEAFF. The V and J genes are TRBV29-1 and TRBJ1-1; tentative D call: TRBD1 (5 bases). V lost 8 bases, J lost 4 bases, and 14 bases lay in between. Germline CDR1 and CDR2: SQVTM and ANQGSEA. The CDR3 has 12 amino acids. Drawing the rest from reference TRBV29-1 and TRBJ1-1, the complete variable domain is SAVISQKPSRDICQRGTSLTIQCQVDSQVTMMFWYRQQPGQSLTLIATANQGSEATYESGFVIDKFPISRPNLTFSTLTVSNMSPEDSSIYLCSPTRGTTEAFFGQGTRLTVV.

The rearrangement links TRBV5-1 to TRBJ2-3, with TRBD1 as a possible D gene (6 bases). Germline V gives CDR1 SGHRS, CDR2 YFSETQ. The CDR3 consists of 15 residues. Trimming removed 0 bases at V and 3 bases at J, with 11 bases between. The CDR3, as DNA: TGCGCCAGCAGCTTGGACAGGGTTGAGACAGATACGCAGTATTTT. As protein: CASSLDRVETDTQYF.